What follows are 5 T cell receptor beta chains derived from one specimen sequenced in a study of glioma-infiltrating T cells. TCR alpha and beta CDR3 regions were amplified from RNA using iRepertoire nested multiplex PCR. Each CDR3 protein is one row after TCRdb ran MiXCR on the multiplex PCR reads. The table shows about 400,000 distinct CDR3 sequences, with about 40% occurring only once. The sample comprised glioma tissue, nonneoplastic brain tissue, or PBMCs (not recorded which). These receptors originate from a human donor with low-grade glioma or glioblastoma, undergoing nonglioma brain surgery, or in good health (not recorded which).

There are a few counts of this clonotype. Relative to the germline gene, one junction end is altered; a read error may explain this. CDR3 amino acids: CASSPLGGGSTDTQYF. The CDR3 DNA reads TGTGCCAGCTCTCCACTAGGCGGAGGGAGCACAGATACGCAGTATTTT. The rearrangement uses TRBV18 and TRBJ2-3, with D perhaps TRBD2 (6 bases). Germline assignment: CDR1 KGHSH and CDR2 LQKENI. The CDR3 has 16 residues.

This clonotype was counted once. Given the absence of the conserved phenylalanine or tryptophan at the CDR3 end, a read error is likely. The rearrangement links TRBV27 to TRBJ2-3; tentative D call: TRBD1 (6 bases). Trimming removed 4 bases at V and 5 bases at J, with 16 bases between. The CDR3 loop spans 15 amino acids. Per the germline V gene, CDR1 is MNHEY and CDR2 is SMNVEV (reference sequence). CDR3 region: CASSWDNSPGDTQYS. The CDR3 region has the DNA TGTGCCAGCAGTTGGGACAACTCGCCGGGAGATACGCAGTATTCT.

This clonotype was counted only a few times. The V and J genes are TRBV6-1 and TRBJ2-1; 7 positions agree with TRBD1. V dropped 5 bases and J dropped 4; count of bases not matched to a gene: 11. Germline lookup yields CDR1 MNHNS and CDR2 SASEGT. The CDR3 covers 16 residues. Here the CDR3 reads CASSPELRGPYNEQFF. The DNA of the CDR3 is TGTGCCAGCAGTCCAGAACTGAGGGGGCCGTACAATGAGCAGTTCTTC.

Ten or more counts support this clonotype. The gene calls are TRBV7-2 and TRBJ2-5; tentative D call: TRBD1 (6 bases). The CDR3 contains 13 residues. In germline, CDR1 is SGHTA, CDR2 FQGNSA. V was clipped by 2 bases and J by 2 bases, with 6 bases between them. The CDR3 nucleotides read TGTGCCAGCAGCTTACAGGGGCAAGAGACCCAGTACTTC. Translating it yields CASSLQGQETQYF. The full variable domain, its missing parts supplied by reference TRBV7-2 and TRBJ2-5, is GAGVSQSPSNKVTEKGKDVELRCDPISGHTALYWYRQSLGQGLEFLIYFQGNSAPDKSGLPSDRFSAERTGGSVSTLTIQRTQQEDSAVYLCASSLQGQETQYFGPGTRLLVL.

The chain recombines TRBV2 with TRBJ2-7, with a weak D call TRBD1 (6 bases). The germline CDR1 and CDR2 sequences are SNHLY and FYNNEI. V lost 9 bases and J 0 bases, leaving 12 bases between the germline ends. The CDR3 contains 13 residues. CDR3 nucleotides: TGTGCCAGTGTACGACAGGTCTCCTACGAGCAGTACTTC. Translated, it gives CASVRQVSYEQYF.